This entry lists 15 T cell receptor beta chains sequenced from one sample in a study of T cell responses to AZD1222 COVID-19 vaccine. The protocol was immunoSEQ multiplex PCR, while the TCRdb copy is restricted to in-frame clones and leaves out a portion. The sample lists around 160,000 clones, about 91% occurring once. This specimen was peripheral blood, taken on day 0 of AZD1222 vaccination. These receptors originate from an adult in good health.

The chain has TRBV18 and TRBJ2-2, with TRBD1 matching over 8 bases. CDR1 KGHSH and CDR2 LQKENI come from the germline V gene. The CDR3 sequence is 13 residues long. The DNA of the CDR3 is TGTGCTACGGGACAGGCGAACACCGGGGAGCTGTTTTTT. Translation gives CATGQANTGELFF.

This clone appeared once. The V call is TRBV5-8, the J call TRBJ1-2; D is unclear. The CDR3 has 13 residues. Trimming removed 4 bases from V and 12 bases from J, with 19 bases in between. Germline CDR1 reads SGHTS; CDR2 reads YDEGEE. CDR3: CASSDVRNLGNTF. The CDR3 coding sequence is TGTGCCAGCAGCGACGTAAGGAATCTGGGGAACACCTTC.

V and J are TRBV19 and TRBJ1-1; a weak D match, TRBD1 (6 bases). Germline loops: CDR1 LNHDA, CDR2 SQIVND (reference sequence). V gave up 3 bases and J gave up 7 bases, with 12 bases separating them. CDR3 size: 13 residues. As DNA, the CDR3 is TGTGCCAGTAGTATCCCAGGGGAGGGTGAAGCTTTCTTT. Protein: CASSIPGEGEAFF.

V is TRBV6-5 and J is TRBJ2-3; no firm D call. The V end lost 8 bases, the J end lost 2 bases, and 11 bases lay between the germline ends. This CDR3 has 13 amino acids. Germline V gene sequence: CDR1 MNHEY, CDR2 SVGAGI. The chain's CDR3 is CASRLSYTDTQYF. CDR3 nucleotides: TGTGCCAGCCGGTTATCCTACACAGATACGCAGTATTTT.

The V and J genes are TRBV5-1 and TRBJ1-4, with TRBD1 matching 9 bases. The V gene's germline CDR1 is SGHRS and CDR2 YFSETQ. J was trimmed by 7 bases and V by 0 bases; bases with no gene match: 1. The CDR3 is 14 amino acids. The CDR3 region is CASSLGDRVEKLFF. The CDR3, as DNA: TGCGCCAGCAGCTTGGGGGACAGGGTTGAAAAACTGTTTTTT. The complete variable domain, with remaining parts taken from reference TRBV5-1 and TRBJ1-4, reads KAGVTQTPRYLIKTRGQQVTLSCSPISGHRSVSWYQQTPGQGLQFLFEYFSETQRNKGNFPGRFSGRQFSNSRSEMNVSTLELGDSALYLCASSLGDRVEKLFFGSGTQLSVL.

V and J are TRBV14 and TRBJ2-7, with D perhaps matching TRBD2 (6 bases). Germline CDR1 and CDR2: SGHDN and FVKESK. The CDR3 is 15 residues long. Trimming left V 4 bases short and J 6 bases short, with 19 bases between. The CDR3 DNA reads TGTGCCAGCAGCCGAGCCGGGACTCGCTTCGTCGAGCAGTACTTC. Amino acids: CASSRAGTRFVEQYF.

This clone was detected once. The V gene is TRBV5-1, the J gene TRBJ2-7; maybe TRBD2 (5 bases). Germline assignment: CDR1 SGHRS and CDR2 YFSETQ. The length of the CDR3 is 16 residues. Trimming removed 0 bases from V and 8 bases from J, with 21 bases in between. For the CDR3, the DNA is TGCGCCAGCAGCTTGGAGGCGGCTAGCCCTCCTACGAAGCAGTACTTC. As protein: CASSLEAASPPTKQYF.

J is TRBJ1-6 and V is TRBV9, with 7 bases fitting TRBD1. Germline V CDR1 and CDR2: SGDLS, YYNGEE. The CDR3 is 15 amino acids. Trimming removed 3 bases from V and 5 bases from J; junction bases left unmatched: 5. CDR3 in amino acids: CASSARQGHNSPLHF. As DNA, the CDR3 is TGTGCCAGCAGCGCAAGACAGGGACATAATTCACCCCTCCACTTT. The full variable domain, completed using reference TRBV9 and TRBJ1-6, is DSGVTQTPKHLITATGQRVTLRCSPRSGDLSVYWYQQSLDQGLQFLIQYYNGEERAKGNILERFSAQQFPDLHSELNLSSLELGDSALYFCASSARQGHNSPLHFGNGTRLTVT.

This chain uses TRBV27 with TRBJ2-2, with no clear D. Trimming took 7 bases from V and 1 from J, leaving 10 bases between them. The length of the CDR3 is 14 residues. In germline, CDR1 is MNHEY, CDR2 SMNVEV (reference sequence). Here the CDR3 reads CASTQAGNTGELFF. The CDR3 nucleotides read TGTGCCAGCACCCAAGCCGGGAACACCGGGGAGCTGTTTTTT.

This clone has a handful of counts. Additional DNA sequences in this sample encode the identical CDR3. The chain carries TRBV18 and TRBJ2-2; D remains ambiguous. Deletions cut 3 bases from V and 1 base from J, with 0 bases between. In germline, CDR1 is KGHSH, CDR2 LQKENI. This CDR3 comprises 12 residues. The CDR3 sequence is CASSPNTGELFF. The CDR3 nucleotides are TGTGCCAGCTCACCGAACACCGGGGAGCTGTTTTTT.

This clone was recorded once. CDR3 nucleotide sequence: TGTGCCATCAGTGAAATTGGGCGCGGGCCCTACAATGAGCAGTTCTTC. Translating it yields CAISEIGRGPYNEQFF. J is TRBJ2-1 and V is TRBV10-3, with a tentative D call TRBD2 (5 bases). In germline, CDR1 is ENHRY, CDR2 SYGVKD. V was clipped by 3 bases and J by 2 bases, with 14 bases between them. This CDR3 comprises 16 residues.

The chain employs TRBV11-2 and TRBJ2-3; tentatively, D is TRBD2 (5 bases). This CDR3 comprises 16 residues. Trimming took off 5 bases at V and 1 base at J, with 16 bases between the two ends. Germline CDR1 is SGHAT and CDR2 is FQNNGV. The CDR3 reads CASSPRTWRGTDTQYF. CDR3 DNA: TGTGCCAGCAGCCCGAGGACTTGGAGAGGCACAGATACGCAGTATTTT.

The rearrangement joins TRBV6-2 or TRBV6-3 to TRBJ2-2; 8 bases line up with TRBD2. The CDR3 is 15 amino acids. In germline, CDR1 is MNHEY, CDR2 SVGEGT. J was trimmed by 6 bases and V by 5 bases; bases with no gene match: 8. The CDR3 coding sequence is TGTGCCAGCAGTCTCGGGGGGGCCGAGGCCGGGGAGCTGTTTTTT. It specifies CASSLGGAEAGELFF.

This chain connects TRBV7-9 to TRBJ2-2; D is ambiguous. The V end was cut by 7 bases, the J end by 6 bases, with 3 bases between. Per germline, CDR1 SEHNR and CDR2 FQNEAQ (reference sequence). The CDR3 has 10 residues. CDR3: CASKPGELFF. The CDR3 nucleotides are TGTGCCAGCAAGCCCGGGGAGCTGTTTTTT.

A single count supports this clone. The V call is TRBV4-1, the J call TRBJ2-2, with D perhaps matching TRBD1 (5 bases). Germline-derived CDR1 and CDR2 are MGHRA and YSYEKL. Deletions cut 4 bases from V and 0 bases from J, with 9 bases between. The length of the CDR3 is 15 residues. CDR3 bases: TGCGCCAGCAGCCCTGAGACAGCGAACACCGGGGAGCTGTTTTTT. Translation: CASSPETANTGELFF.